Below, 12 T cell receptor beta chains from the same sample are listed, as sequenced in a study of identical twins. Each CDR3 protein gets one entry after TCRdb re-called the 5' RACE reads with MiXCR. The data contain around 670,000 distinct CDR3 sequences, approximately 6% of them singletons. What was sequenced was naive T cells sorted from blood. These receptors were taken from a man aged 18 to 29 in good health.

There are many counts of this clonotype. This chain links TRBV29-1 with TRBJ1-1; D possibly corresponds to TRBD1 (5 bases). Trimming cost V 8 bases and J 2 bases, with 15 bases left between them. The germline V gene encodes CDR1 SQVTM and CDR2 ANQGSEA. There are 13 residues in the CDR3. The CDR3 sequence is CSSNPGSNTEAFF. As DNA, the CDR3 is TGCAGCAGCAACCCAGGGAGTAACACTGAAGCTTTCTTT.

In this sample, this clonotype turned up many times. The chain carries TRBV2 and TRBJ2-2; TRBD2 agrees at 7 bases. The CDR3 spans 15 residues. Germline V gene sequence: CDR1 SNHLY, CDR2 FYNNEI. J gave up 8 bases and V 3 bases, and 9 bases lay outside the gene matches. CDR3 nucleotide sequence: TGTGCCAGCAGTGACCTAGCGGTGAACTTGGGGGAGCTGTTTTTT. It is translated as CASSDLAVNLGELFF.

There are many counts of this clonotype. This chain uses TRBV29-1 with TRBJ2-1, with TRBD2 matching over 9 bases. There are 15 residues in the CDR3. V was clipped by 5 bases and J by 10 bases; unmatched bases: 15. Germline CDR1 and CDR2: SQVTM and ANQGSEA. The CDR3 sequence: CSVLRTSGLAQEQFF. CDR3 sequence (DNA): TGCAGCGTTCTTCGAACATCGGGACTAGCACAGGAGCAGTTCTTC.

This clonotype was detected ten times or more. The chain recombines TRBV12-3 or TRBV12-4 with TRBJ2-3; D is unresolved. The CDR3 is 13 residues long. Deletions cut 7 bases from V and 3 bases from J, with 11 bases between. As DNA, the CDR3 is TGTGCCAGCACCACACAGTTAACAGATACGCAGTATTTT. Its translation is CASTTQLTDTQYF.

This clonotype was observed a handful of times. The chain carries TRBV12-3 or TRBV12-4 and TRBJ2-2; possible D gene TRBD1, 5 bases. Trimming shortened V by 3 bases and J by 5 bases, and 13 bases separated the two germline ends. The CDR3 spans 15 residues. This CDR3 is CASSFSGPQTGELFF. CDR3 in DNA: TGTGCCAGCAGTTTTTCAGGGCCCCAAACCGGGGAGCTGTTTTTT.

This clonotype has a handful of counts. This chain links TRBV2 with TRBJ1-5, with TRBD1 matching over 8 bases. Trimming cost V 6 bases and J 5 bases; bases outside gene matches: 9. The germline CDR1 and CDR2 sequences are SNHLY and FYNNEI. The CDR3 is 15 residues long. CDR3 amino acids: CASSSRDRSYQPQHF. In DNA form, the CDR3 reads TGTGCCAGCAGCTCCAGGGACAGGTCGTATCAGCCCCAGCATTTT.

This clonotype has ten or more counts. The chain links TRBV5-1 to TRBJ2-5, with no clear D. Germline loops: CDR1 SGHRS, CDR2 YFSETQ. The CDR3 sequence is 16 residues long. The V end was cut by 4 bases, the J end by 0 bases, with 16 bases between. The CDR3 spells CASSHMPSTNQETQYF. For the CDR3, the DNA is TGCGCCAGCAGCCACATGCCCAGCACCAACCAAGAGACCCAGTACTTC.

This clonotype has ten or more counts. The chain is built from TRBV12-3 or TRBV12-4 and TRBJ1-5, with unresolved D. The ends were cut back, 5 bases at V and 5 bases at J, with 10 bases in the middle. This CDR3 spans 13 amino acids. The CDR3 DNA sequence: TGTGCCAGCAGTAAGGCGGAAGATCAGCCCCAGCATTTT. Translation gives CASSKAEDQPQHF.

This clonotype was detected only a few times. V and J are TRBV6-5 and TRBJ2-1; D is possibly TRBD1 (5 bases). V was clipped by 4 bases and J by 6 bases, with 10 bases between them. In germline, CDR1 is MNHEY, CDR2 SVGAGI. This CDR3 contains 13 residues. In nucleotides, the CDR3 is TGTGCCAGCAGTTCCCCAGGGTCCAATGAGCAGTTCTTC. This sequence encodes CASSSPGSNEQFF.

In this sample, this clonotype turned up many times. J is TRBJ2-3 and V is TRBV12-3 or TRBV12-4, with D possibly TRBD2 on 6 matching bases. The V end was cut by 5 bases, the J end by 0 bases, with 9 bases between. This CDR3 is built from 14 residues. DNA for the CDR3: TGTGCCAGCAGTGGGACTTATAGCACAGATACGCAGTATTTT. It encodes CASSGTYSTDTQYF.

This clonotype was counted at least ten times. V usage is TRBV11-3 and J usage is TRBJ2-2; D gene unclear. CDR1 is SGHNT and CDR2 is YENEEA in the germline V gene. This CDR3 spans 15 amino acids. Trimming pared 0 bases from V and 4 bases from J, leaving 9 bases between. The CDR3 reads CASSLDPVGTGELFF. Written as DNA, the CDR3 is TGTGCCAGCAGCTTAGATCCCGTAGGCACCGGGGAGCTGTTTTTT.

This clonotype has just a few counts. V is TRBV12-3 or TRBV12-4 and J is TRBJ2-5; the match to TRBD2 covers 7 bases. The CDR3 has 15 residues. V shed 2 bases, J shed 5 bases, and the junction held 8 bases outside the gene matches. The CDR3 region is CASSLWEGGAETQYF. In nucleotides, the CDR3 is TGTGCCAGCAGTTTATGGGAGGGTGGGGCCGAGACCCAGTACTTC.